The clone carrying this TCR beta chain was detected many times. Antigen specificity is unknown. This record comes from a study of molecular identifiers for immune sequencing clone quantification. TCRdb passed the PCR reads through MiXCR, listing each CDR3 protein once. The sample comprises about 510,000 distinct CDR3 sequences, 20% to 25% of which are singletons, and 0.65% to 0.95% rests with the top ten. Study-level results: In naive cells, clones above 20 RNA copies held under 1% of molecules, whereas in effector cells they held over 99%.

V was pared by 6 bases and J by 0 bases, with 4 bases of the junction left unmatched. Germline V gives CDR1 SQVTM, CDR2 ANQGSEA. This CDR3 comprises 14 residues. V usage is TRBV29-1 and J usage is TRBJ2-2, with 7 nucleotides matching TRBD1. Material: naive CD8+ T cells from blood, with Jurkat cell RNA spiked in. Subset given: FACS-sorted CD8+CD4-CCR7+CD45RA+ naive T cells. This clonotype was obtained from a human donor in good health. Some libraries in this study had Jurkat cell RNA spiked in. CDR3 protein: CSVPQGANTGELFF. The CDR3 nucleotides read TGCAGCGTACCCCAGGGGGCGAACACCGGGGAGCTGTTTTTT.